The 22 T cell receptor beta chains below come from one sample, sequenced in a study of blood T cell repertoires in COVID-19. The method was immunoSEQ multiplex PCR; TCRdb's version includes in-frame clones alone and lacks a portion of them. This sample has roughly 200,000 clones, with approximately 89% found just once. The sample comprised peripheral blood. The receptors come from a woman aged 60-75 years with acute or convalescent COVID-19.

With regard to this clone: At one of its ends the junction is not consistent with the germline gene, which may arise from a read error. In DNA form, the CDR3 reads TGTGCCAGCGGCCATGTGAGGGCTGGGGAGACCCAGTACTTC. This translates into CASGHVRAGETQYF. The chain joins TRBV3-1 (or the pseudogene TRBV3-2) to TRBJ2-5, with a possible D match to TRBD2 (5 bases). CDR1 is LGHDT, CDR2 YNNKEL, per germline (reference sequence). The CDR3 length is 14 residues.

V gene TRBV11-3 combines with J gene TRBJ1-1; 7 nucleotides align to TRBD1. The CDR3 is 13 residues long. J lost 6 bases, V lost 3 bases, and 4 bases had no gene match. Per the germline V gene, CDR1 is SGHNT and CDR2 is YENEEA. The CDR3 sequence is CASSFTGDAEAFF. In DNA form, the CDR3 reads TGTGCCAGCAGCTTTACAGGGGACGCTGAAGCTTTCTTT.

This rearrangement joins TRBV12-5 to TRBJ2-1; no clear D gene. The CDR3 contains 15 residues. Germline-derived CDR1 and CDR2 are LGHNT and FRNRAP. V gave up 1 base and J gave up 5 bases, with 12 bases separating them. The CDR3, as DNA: TGTGCTAGTGGTTTGGGCCTAGATCCACACAATGAGCAGTTCTTC. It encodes CASGLGLDPHNEQFF. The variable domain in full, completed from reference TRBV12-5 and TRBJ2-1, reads DARVTQTPRHKVTEMGQEVTMRCQPILGHNTVFWYRQTMMQGLELLAYFRNRAPLDDSGMPKDRFSAEMPDATLATLKIQPSEPRDSAVYFCASGLGLDPHNEQFFGPGTRLTVL.

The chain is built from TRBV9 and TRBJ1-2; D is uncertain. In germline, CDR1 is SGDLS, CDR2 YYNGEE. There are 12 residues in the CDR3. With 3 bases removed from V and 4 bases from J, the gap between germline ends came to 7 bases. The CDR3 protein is CASSGGSYGYTF. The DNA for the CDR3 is TGTGCCAGCAGCGGTGGCTCCTATGGCTACACCTTC.

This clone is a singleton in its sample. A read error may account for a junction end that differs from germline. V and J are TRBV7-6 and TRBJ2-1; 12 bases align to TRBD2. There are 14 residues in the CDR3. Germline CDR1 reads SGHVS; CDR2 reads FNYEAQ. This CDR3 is CASSLAGGPNEQFF. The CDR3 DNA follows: TGTGCCAGCAGCCTAGCGGGAGGGCCAAATGAGCAGTTCTTC.

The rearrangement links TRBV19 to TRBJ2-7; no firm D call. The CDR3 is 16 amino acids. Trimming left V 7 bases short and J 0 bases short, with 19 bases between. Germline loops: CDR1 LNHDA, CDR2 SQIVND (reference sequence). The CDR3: CASILQISPFSYEQYV. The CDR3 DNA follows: TGTGCCAGTATCCTGCAGATTTCCCCCTTCTCCTACGAGCAGTACGTC.

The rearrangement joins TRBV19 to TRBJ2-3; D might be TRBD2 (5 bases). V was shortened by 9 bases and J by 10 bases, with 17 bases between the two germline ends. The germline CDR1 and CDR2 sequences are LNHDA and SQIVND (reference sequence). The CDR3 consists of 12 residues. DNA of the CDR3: TGTGCCAGCAGCGGCGGTTTACGTCCGCAGTATTTT. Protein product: CASSGGLRPQYF.

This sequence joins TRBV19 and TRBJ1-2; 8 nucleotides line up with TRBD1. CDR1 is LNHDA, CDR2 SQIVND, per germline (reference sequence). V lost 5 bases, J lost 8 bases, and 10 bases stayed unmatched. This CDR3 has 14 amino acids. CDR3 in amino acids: CASSVDRGVKGYTF. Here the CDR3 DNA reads TGTGCCAGTAGTGTTGACAGGGGCGTTAAAGGCTACACCTTC.

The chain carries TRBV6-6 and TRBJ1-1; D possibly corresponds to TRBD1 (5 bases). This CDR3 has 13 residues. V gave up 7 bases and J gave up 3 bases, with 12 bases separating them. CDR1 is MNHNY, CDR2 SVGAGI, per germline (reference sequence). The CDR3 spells CASTPGRDTEAFF. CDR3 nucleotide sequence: TGTGCCAGCACCCCGGGCAGGGACACTGAAGCTTTCTTT.

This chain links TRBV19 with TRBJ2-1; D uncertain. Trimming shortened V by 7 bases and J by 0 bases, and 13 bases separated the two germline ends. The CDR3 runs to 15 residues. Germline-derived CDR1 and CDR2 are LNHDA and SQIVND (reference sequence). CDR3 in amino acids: CASTAGSPSYNEQFF. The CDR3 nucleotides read TGTGCCAGTACCGCAGGTTCCCCCTCCTACAATGAGCAGTTCTTC. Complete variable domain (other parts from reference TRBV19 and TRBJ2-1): DGGITQSPKYLFRKEGQNVTLSCEQNLNHDAMYWYRQDPGQGLRLIYYSQIVNDFQKGDIAEGYSVSREKKESFPLTVTSAQKNPTAFYLCASTAGSPSYNEQFFGPGTRLTVL.

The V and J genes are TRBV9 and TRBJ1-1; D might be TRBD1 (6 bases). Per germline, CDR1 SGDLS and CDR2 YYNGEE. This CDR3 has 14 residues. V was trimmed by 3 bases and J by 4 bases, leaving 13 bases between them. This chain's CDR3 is CASSASGAGTEAFF. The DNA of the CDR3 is TGTGCCAGCAGCGCTTCAGGGGCGGGCACTGAAGCTTTCTTT.

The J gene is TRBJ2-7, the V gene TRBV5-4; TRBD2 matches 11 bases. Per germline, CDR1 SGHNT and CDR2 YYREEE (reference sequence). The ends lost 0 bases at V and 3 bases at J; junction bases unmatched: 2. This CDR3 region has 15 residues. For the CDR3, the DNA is TGTGCCAGCAGCTTGGGGGGACTAGCGGACTACGAGCAGTACGTC. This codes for CASSLGGLADYEQYV.

The CDR3: CASSLVSSNQPQHF. CDR3 sequence (DNA): TGTGCCAGCAGTTTAGTCAGTAGCAATCAGCCCCAGCATTTT. This chain connects TRBV27 to TRBJ1-5; D is uncertain. V lost 2 bases and J 0 bases, leaving 5 bases between the germline ends. CDR3 length: 14 amino acids. From germline, CDR1 is MNHEY and CDR2 SMNVEV (reference sequence).

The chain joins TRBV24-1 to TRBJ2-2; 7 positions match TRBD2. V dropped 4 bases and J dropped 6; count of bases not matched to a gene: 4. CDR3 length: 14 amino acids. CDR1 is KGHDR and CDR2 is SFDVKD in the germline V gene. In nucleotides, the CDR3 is TGTGCCACCAGTGACTACGGACTAGCCGGGGAGCTGTTTTTT. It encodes CATSDYGLAGELFF.

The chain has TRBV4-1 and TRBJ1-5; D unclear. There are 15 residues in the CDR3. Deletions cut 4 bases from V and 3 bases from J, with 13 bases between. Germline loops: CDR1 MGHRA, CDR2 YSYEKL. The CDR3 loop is CASSPGVGFNQPQHF. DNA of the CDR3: TGCGCCAGCAGCCCCGGGGTGGGTTTCAATCAGCCCCAGCATTTT.

CDR3 DNA sequence: TGCGCCTCTTTCCCAGGGCAGGGGTACGAGCAGTACTTC. This sequence encodes CASFPGQGYEQYF. V usage is TRBV10-2 and J usage is TRBJ2-7; tentatively, D is TRBD1 (6 bases). This CDR3 is built from 13 residues. Germline CDR1 WSHSY, CDR2 SAAADI. V dropped 11 bases and J dropped 4 bases, with 18 bases sitting between them.

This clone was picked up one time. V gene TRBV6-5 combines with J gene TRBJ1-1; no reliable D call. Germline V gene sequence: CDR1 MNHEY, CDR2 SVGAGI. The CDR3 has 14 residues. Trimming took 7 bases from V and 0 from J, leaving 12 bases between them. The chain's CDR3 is CASTQAQMNTEAFF. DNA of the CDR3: TGTGCCAGCACCCAGGCGCAGATGAACACTGAAGCTTTCTTT.

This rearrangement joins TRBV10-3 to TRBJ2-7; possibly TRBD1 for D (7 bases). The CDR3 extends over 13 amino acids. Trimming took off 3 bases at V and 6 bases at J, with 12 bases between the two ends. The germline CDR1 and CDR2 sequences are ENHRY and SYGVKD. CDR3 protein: CAISDYRGGEQYV. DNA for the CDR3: TGTGCCATCAGTGACTACAGGGGAGGCGAGCAGTACGTC.

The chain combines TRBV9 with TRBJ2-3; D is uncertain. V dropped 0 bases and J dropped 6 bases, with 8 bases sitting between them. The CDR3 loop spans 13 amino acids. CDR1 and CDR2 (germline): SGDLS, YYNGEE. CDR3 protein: CASSVETTDTQYF. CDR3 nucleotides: TGTGCCAGCAGCGTAGAGACAACGGATACGCAGTATTTT.

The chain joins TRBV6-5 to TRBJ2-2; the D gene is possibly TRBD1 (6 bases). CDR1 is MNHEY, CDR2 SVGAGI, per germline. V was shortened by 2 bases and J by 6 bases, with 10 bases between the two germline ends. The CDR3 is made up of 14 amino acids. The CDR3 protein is CASSYDQGSGELFF. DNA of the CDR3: TGTGCCAGCAGTTACGACCAGGGGTCCGGGGAGCTGTTTTTT.

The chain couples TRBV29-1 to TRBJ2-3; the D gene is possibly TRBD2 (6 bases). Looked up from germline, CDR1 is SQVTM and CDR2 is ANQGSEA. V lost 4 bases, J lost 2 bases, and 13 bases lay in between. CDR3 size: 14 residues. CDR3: CSVVSGVLTDTQYF. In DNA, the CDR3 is TGCAGCGTTGTATCGGGGGTCCTCACAGATACGCAGTATTTT.

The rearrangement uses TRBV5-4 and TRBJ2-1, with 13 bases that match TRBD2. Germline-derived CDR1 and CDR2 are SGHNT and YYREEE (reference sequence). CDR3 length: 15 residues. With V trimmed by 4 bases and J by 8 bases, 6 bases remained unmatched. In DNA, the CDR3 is TGTGCCAGCAGCCCAGGACTAGCGGGAGCACATGAGCAGTTCTTC. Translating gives CASSPGLAGAHEQFF. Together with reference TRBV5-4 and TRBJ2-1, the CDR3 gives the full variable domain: ETGVTQSPTHLIKTRGQQVTLRCSSQSGHNTVSWYQQALGQGPQFIFQYYREEENGRGNFPPRFSGLQFPNYSSELNVNALELDDSALYLCASSPGLAGAHEQFFGPGTRLTVL.